This T cell receptor (beta chain) was recovered during a study of beta chain features in type 1 diabetes. Overall study findings and caveats: Patients with type 1 diabetes carried fewer insertions and had more deletions at their VDJ junctions.

The sample holds many counts of this clone. Its target is not known. Trimming cost V 1 base and J 2 bases, with 13 bases left between them. CDR3 length: 16 amino acids. Germline values: CDR1 SGHDT, CDR2 YYEEEE. The study reverse transcribed the entire isolated RNA, so it sequenced expressed TCRB transcripts. Sequencing used immunoSEQ multiplex PCR; TCRdb keeps in-frame clones, though not all of them. The sample lists 200,000 to 250,000 clones, roughly 9.6% seen once, with less than 0.035% in the top ten. The source of this sequence is a woman aged 18-29 years in good health. This chain joins TRBV5-6 and TRBJ2-1, with a possible D match to TRBD2 (6 bases). Sequences were obtained from naive CD4+ T cells from blood. The CDR3 bases are TGTGCCAGCAGCTTGCACCGGGACTGGACCTACAATGAGCAGTTCTTC. It specifies CASSLHRDWTYNEQFF.